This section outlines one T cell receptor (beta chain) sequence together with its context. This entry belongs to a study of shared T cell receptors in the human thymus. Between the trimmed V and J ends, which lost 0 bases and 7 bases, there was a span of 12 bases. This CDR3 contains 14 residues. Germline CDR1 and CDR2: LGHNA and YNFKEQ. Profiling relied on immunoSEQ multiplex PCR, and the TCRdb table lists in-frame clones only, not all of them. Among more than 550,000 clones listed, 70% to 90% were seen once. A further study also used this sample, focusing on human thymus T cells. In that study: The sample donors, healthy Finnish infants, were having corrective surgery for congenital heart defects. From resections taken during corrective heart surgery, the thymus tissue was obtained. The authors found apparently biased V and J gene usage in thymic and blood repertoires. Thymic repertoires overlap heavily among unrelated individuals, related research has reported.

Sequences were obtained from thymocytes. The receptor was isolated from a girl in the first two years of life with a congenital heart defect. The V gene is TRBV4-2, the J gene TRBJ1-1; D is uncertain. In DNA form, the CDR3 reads TGTGCCAGCAGCCAAGAACCCGGGGTCAATGAAGCTTTCTTT. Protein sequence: CASSQEPGVNEAFF.